The 24 T cell receptor beta chains listed next were all sequenced from one sample in a study of blood T cell repertoires in COVID-19. TCRdb's table, derived via immunoSEQ multiplex PCR, lists solely in-frame clones and lacks some. The sample consists of approximately 270,000 clones, around 93% of them appearing once. Specimen: PBMCs or T cells enriched from blood (not recorded which). Every receptor here comes from a man aged 40-50 years who had been exposed to COVID-19.

The V and J genes are TRBV6-5 and TRBJ2-5; 10 bases align to TRBD2. The germline V gene encodes CDR1 MNHEY and CDR2 SVGAGI. This CDR3 contains 16 residues. The V and J ends lost 3 bases and 2 bases, in that order; junction bases with no gene match: 6. Here the CDR3 reads CASSYLAGGTQETQYF. For the CDR3, the DNA is TGTGCCAGCAGTTATTTAGCGGGAGGAACTCAAGAGACCCAGTACTTC.

CDR3 protein: CASSLLTGGNEQYF. Written as DNA, the CDR3 is TGTGCCAGCAGTTTATTGACAGGGGGCAACGAGCAGTACTTC. This chain connects TRBV27 to TRBJ2-7; 10 bases align to TRBD1. CDR1 is MNHEY, CDR2 SMNVEV, per germline (reference sequence). With V trimmed by 1 base and J by 5 bases, 2 bases remained unmatched. The CDR3 extends over 14 amino acids.

The chain uses TRBV11-3 and TRBJ1-2, with D tentatively TRBD1 (5 bases). Trimming left V 3 bases short and J 7 bases short, with 6 bases between. The CDR3 is 11 residues long. Germline assignment: CDR1 SGHNT and CDR2 YENEEA. This CDR3 is CASSLGGGYTF. The CDR3 DNA sequence: TGTGCCAGCAGCTTGGGGGGTGGCTACACCTTC.

The V gene is TRBV7-3, the J gene TRBJ2-2, with D maybe TRBD1 (6 bases). The CDR3 has 15 residues. Germline V lookup: CDR1 SGHTA, CDR2 FQGTGA. V was shortened by 2 bases and J by 3 bases, with 10 bases between the two germline ends. The CDR3 DNA reads TGTGCCAGCAGCTTAGCAGGGGTCGACACCGGGGAGCTGTTTTTT. Its protein is CASSLAGVDTGELFF.

This CDR3 is CASSPWETSGNYEQYF. CDR3 nucleotides: TGTGCCAGCAGCCCTTGGGAGACTAGCGGAAACTACGAGCAGTACTTC. The V and J genes are TRBV28 and TRBJ2-7, with 9 positions matching TRBD2. The ends lost 6 bases at V and 3 bases at J; junction bases unmatched: 12. CDR3 length: 16 residues. Germline loops: CDR1 MDHEN, CDR2 SYDVKM.

V and J are TRBV5-6 and TRBJ2-4; D might be TRBD2 (6 bases). V dropped 4 bases and J dropped 0 bases, with 8 bases sitting between them. CDR1 SGHDT and CDR2 YYEEEE come from the germline V gene. The CDR3 length is 14 residues. CDR3 DNA: TGTGCCAGCAGCCCGGGACTAGCCAAAAACATTCAGTACTTC. Translating it yields CASSPGLAKNIQYF.

The rearrangement joins TRBV16 to TRBJ1-2; the D is unclear. V was pared by 1 base and J by 7 bases, with 13 bases between. Per germline, CDR1 KGHSY and CDR2 FQNENV. The CDR3 is 14 amino acids. The CDR3 loop is CASSQLETGGGYTF. CDR3 in DNA: TGTGCCAGCAGCCAATTGGAAACTGGCGGTGGCTACACCTTC.

The rearrangement joins TRBV11-2 to TRBJ2-1; maybe TRBD2 (7 bases). Germline assignment: CDR1 SGHAT and CDR2 FQNNGV. Trimming pared 5 bases from V and 10 bases from J, leaving 21 bases between. The CDR3 runs 15 residues. The CDR3 region has the DNA TGTGCCAGCAGCATGGGGGGGCGGGATCAACAGGAGCAGTTCTTC. As protein: CASSMGGRDQQEQFF.

The chain carries TRBV12-5 and TRBJ1-5, with D perhaps TRBD1 (5 bases). The germline CDR1 and CDR2 sequences are LGHNT and FRNRAP. V shed 0 bases and J shed 6 bases, with 9 bases lying between them. The CDR3 runs to 14 residues. The DNA for the CDR3 is TGTGCTAGTGGTTTGGTTTCAGGGATTCAGCCCCAGCATTTT. This gives the protein CASGLVSGIQPQHF.

The chain recombines TRBV2 with TRBJ2-7; 7 nucleotides match TRBD2. This CDR3 has 14 residues. The V segment lost 2 bases and the J segment 5 bases; nucleotides outside the gene matches: 6. Per germline, CDR1 SNHLY and CDR2 FYNNEI. The CDR3 nucleotides are TGTGCCAGCAGTGAAAGCAGACGGGAGGACGAGCAGTACTTC. It translates to CASSESRREDEQYF.

The rearrangement uses TRBV5-1 and TRBJ1-2, with TRBD1 identical over 10 bases. V shed 4 bases and J 8 bases; nucleotides not matched to a gene: 11. There are 15 residues in the CDR3. The V gene's germline CDR1 is SGHRS and CDR2 YFSETQ. The CDR3 DNA reads TGCGCCAGCAGCAGTCTCAGGGACAGGGGTCGAGGCTACACCTTC. Protein: CASSSLRDRGRGYTF.

V gene TRBV30 combines with J gene TRBJ1-3, with 7 bases matching TRBD1. V lost 3 bases and J lost 2; bases outside the gene matches: 7. This CDR3 has 15 residues. Germline CDR1 reads GTSNPN; CDR2 reads SVGIG (reference sequence). The CDR3 sequence is CAWREGGIAGNTIYF. The CDR3 DNA follows: TGTGCCTGGAGGGAAGGGGGCATCGCTGGAAACACCATATATTTT.

There are a few counts of this clone. The genes are TRBV9 and TRBJ2-1, with 7 bases lining up with TRBD2. CDR1 is SGDLS and CDR2 is YYNGEE in the germline V gene. V shed 3 bases and J 6 bases; nucleotides not matched to a gene: 12. The CDR3 loop spans 16 amino acids. The chain's CDR3 is CASSDPLAGETNEQFF. For the CDR3, the DNA is TGTGCCAGCAGCGACCCCCTGGCGGGAGAAACCAATGAGCAGTTCTTC.

This rearrangement joins TRBV4-3 to TRBJ2-1; tentative D call: TRBD2 (5 bases). Germline V gives CDR1 LGHNA, CDR2 YSLEER. CDR3 length: 14 amino acids. Trimming shortened V by 1 base and J by 8 bases, and 12 bases separated the two germline ends. The chain's CDR3 is CASSQVTEGDEQFF. For the CDR3, the DNA is TGCGCCAGCAGCCAAGTGACCGAGGGCGATGAGCAGTTCTTC.

V usage is TRBV7-9 and J usage is TRBJ1-5; D is possibly TRBD1 (6 bases). The CDR3 extends over 14 amino acids. The germline gives CDR1 SEHNR, CDR2 FQNEAQ (reference sequence). V lost 4 bases and J 5 bases, leaving 12 bases between the germline ends. The CDR3 region has the DNA TGTGCCAGCAGCTCACAGGGTACCGATCAGCCCCAGCATTTT. It translates to CASSSQGTDQPQHF.

The table lists this clone with a count of one. The chain combines TRBV27 with TRBJ1-4; TRBD1 aligns across 10 bases. Trimming removed 5 bases from V and 5 bases from J; junction bases left unmatched: 8. This CDR3 is built from 16 residues. CDR1 is MNHEY, CDR2 SMNVEV, per germline (reference sequence). The CDR3 sequence: CASSTTPGQGNEKLFF. CDR3 sequence (DNA): TGTGCCAGCAGTACAACCCCGGGACAGGGGAATGAAAAACTGTTTTTT.

The CDR3 loop is CASSYQAGKTYEQYF. CDR3 coding DNA: TGTGCCAGCAGCTATCAAGCGGGAAAGACATACGAGCAGTACTTC. The chain carries TRBV7-2 and TRBJ2-7, with 7 bases matching TRBD2. This CDR3 region has 15 residues. From germline, CDR1 is SGHTA and CDR2 FQGNSA. Trimming took 4 bases from V and 4 from J; bases not matched to a gene: 10. The full variable domain, in which reference TRBV7-2 and TRBJ2-7 provide the parts outside the CDR3, is GAGVSQSPSNKVTEKGKDVELRCDPISGHTALYWYRQSLGQGLEFLIYFQGNSAPDKSGLPSDRFSAERTGGSVSTLTIQRTQQEDSAVYLCASSYQAGKTYEQYFGPGTRLTVT.

In this sample, this clone turned up once. V usage is TRBV5-1 and J usage is TRBJ1-1, with 7 bases identical to TRBD1. The CDR3 has 14 residues. Germline-derived CDR1 and CDR2 are SGHRS and YFSETQ. V shed 4 bases, J shed 0 bases, and the junction held 3 bases outside the gene matches. The CDR3 coding sequence is TGCGCCAGCAGCGCGGGACAGATGAACACTGAAGCTTTCTTT. It encodes CASSAGQMNTEAFF.

The rearrangement links TRBV25-1 to TRBJ1-1; D perhaps matches TRBD1 (5 bases). The germline V and J ends were trimmed by 7 bases and 7 bases, with 16 bases remaining between them. This CDR3 comprises 13 residues. Looked up from germline, CDR1 is MGHDK and CDR2 is SYGVNS. DNA of the CDR3: TGTGCCAGCACCTCTGGGGGGTTCGGTGAAGCTTTCTTT. Protein sequence: CASTSGGFGEAFF.

The chain couples TRBV7-9 to TRBJ1-5; possibly TRBD1 for D (6 bases). Trimming left V 5 bases short and J 1 base short, with 15 bases between. The germline gives CDR1 SEHNR, CDR2 FQNEAQ (reference sequence). There are 16 residues in the CDR3. CDR3 residues: CASSPLQGGSNQPQHF. CDR3 bases: TGTGCCAGCAGCCCTCTCCAAGGGGGAAGCAATCAGCCCCAGCATTTT.

This clone was seen just once. This chain connects TRBV27 to TRBJ2-7, with 7 bases lining up with TRBD1. The CDR3 is made up of 17 amino acids. Losses at the gene ends were 4 bases for V and 4 bases for J; bases not matched to a gene: 16. Germline V lookup: CDR1 MNHEY, CDR2 SMNVEV (reference sequence). The CDR3, as DNA: TGTGCCAGCAGTTCTTCTCTTGACAGGGCGACAAGGTACGAGCAGTACTTC. Protein sequence: CASSSSLDRATRYEQYF.

CDR3 DNA sequence: TGTGCCAGCCTTTCCCGTGAGACTACTTCCTACAATGAGCAGTTCTTC. It encodes CASLSRETTSYNEQFF. The V gene is TRBV28, the J gene TRBJ2-1; weak D call: TRBD2 (5 bases). The CDR3 is made up of 16 amino acids. Trimming stripped 8 bases from V and 1 base from J, with 18 bases between. Germline CDR1 is MDHEN and CDR2 is SYDVKM.

This rearrangement joins TRBV11-3 to TRBJ2-2; perhaps TRBD2 as D (5 bases). The germline V gene encodes CDR1 SGHNT and CDR2 YENEEA. There are 16 residues in the CDR3. The V end was cut by 5 bases, the J end by 6 bases, with 19 bases between. CDR3 sequence reads: CASSLRSGSPPGELFF. Written as DNA, the CDR3 is TGTGCCAGCAGCCTACGGTCGGGGTCTCCCCCCGGGGAGCTGTTTTTT.

Comments on this clone: Other DNA sequences from this sample encode an identical CDR3 as well. The chain is built from TRBV2 and TRBJ1-1; 8 bases align to TRBD1. The V gene end was trimmed by 6 bases and the J gene end by 5 bases; junction bases not matched to a gene: 8. This CDR3 is built from 14 residues. The germline gives CDR1 SNHLY, CDR2 FYNNEI. DNA of the CDR3: TGTGCCAGCAGCACTGACAGGGGAGGGACTGAAGCTTTCTTT. Protein: CASSTDRGGTEAFF.